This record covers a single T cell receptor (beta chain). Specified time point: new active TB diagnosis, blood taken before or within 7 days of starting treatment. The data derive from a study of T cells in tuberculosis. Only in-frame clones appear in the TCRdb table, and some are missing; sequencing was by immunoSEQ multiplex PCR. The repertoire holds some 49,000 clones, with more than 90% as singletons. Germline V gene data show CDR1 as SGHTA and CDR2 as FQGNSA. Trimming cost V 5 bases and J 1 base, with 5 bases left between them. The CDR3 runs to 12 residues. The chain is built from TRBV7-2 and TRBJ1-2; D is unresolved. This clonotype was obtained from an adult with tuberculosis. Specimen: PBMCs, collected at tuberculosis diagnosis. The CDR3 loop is CASSPDNYGYTF. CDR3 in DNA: TGTGCCAGCAGCCCAGATAACTATGGCTACACCTTC.